One T cell receptor (beta chain) is described in this entry. What it binds is not known. This record comes from a study of shared clonotypes between healthy human individuals. Study details: Donor ages ranged 18 to 49 years: two women, a few men.

J lost 4 bases, V lost 4 bases, and 8 bases had no gene match. Germline lookup yields CDR1 MDHEN and CDR2 SYDVKM. CDR3 length: 15 amino acids. Whole-study results and caveats: Generally, estimated richness proved larger in naive subsets than it did in memory subsets. Relative to their counterparts shared across all four donors, non-shared clonotypes exhibited diminished generation probabilities. It was observed that around 5% of naive CD4 clonotypes were shared across a handful of donors.

Some clones are missing from TCRdb's copy, which holds only in-frame ones; the method was immunoSEQ multiplex PCR. The repertoire holds 2 million to 2.5 million clones, with approximately 94% as singletons. Material for sequencing was naive CD4+ T cells sorted from blood. Subset given: CD45RA+ positively selected. This chain links TRBV28 with TRBJ1-1; 8 bases line up with TRBD1. The receptor was derived from a man aged 18 to 30 in good health. The CDR3, as DNA: TGTGCCAGCAGTTCCCCCGGACAGGGTTTCACTGAAGCTTTCTTT. It specifies CASSSPGQGFTEAFF.